This T cell receptor beta chain was documented in a study of blood T cell repertoires in COVID-19. Overall study: Sites in the United States, Italy and Spain provided acute and convalescent COVID-19 samples.

Cohorts were based on clinical histories the participants reported. The table came from immunoSEQ multiplex PCR; TCRdb's copy has only in-frame clones and leaves some out. The profile shows 200,000 to 250,000 clones, 70% to 85% of them singletons. The CDR3 covers 15 residues. The germline gives CDR1 SGDLS, CDR2 YYNGEE. V was pared by 3 bases and J by 4 bases, with 7 bases of the junction left unmatched. The genes are TRBV9 and TRBJ2-3; 8 nucleotides agree with TRBD1. Sequencing was done on a sample of PBMCs or T cells enriched from blood (not recorded which). The sequence derives from a man aged 40-49 years who had recovered from COVID-19. CDR3 bases: TGTGCCAGCAGCGGAGGAGGACAGGGTTCAGATACGCAGTATTTT. Encoded protein: CASSGGGQGSDTQYF. Combining the CDR3 with reference TRBV9 and TRBJ2-3 gives the whole variable domain DSGVTQTPKHLITATGQRVTLRCSPRSGDLSVYWYQQSLDQGLQFLIQYYNGEERAKGNILERFSAQQFPDLHSELNLSSLELGDSALYFCASSGGGQGSDTQYFGPGTRLTVL.